This T cell receptor (beta chain) was captured in a study of T cell responses to AZD1222 COVID-19 vaccine. Study as a whole: Researchers grouped second doses given at about 4 or about 12 weeks into one pool.

This CDR3 has 13 residues. Looked up from germline, CDR1 is SGHAT and CDR2 is FQNNGV. The V end lost 1 base, the J end lost 2 bases, and 5 bases lay between the germline ends. Study results and caveats: Seropositive status at baseline applied to only five to seven AZD1222 recipients.

Measured with immunoSEQ multiplex PCR; TCRdb has only the in-frame clones, and not every one. This sample carries about 120,000 clones, approximately 84% of them seen once, and the ten largest clones take 6.5% to 8.5%. Note on this clone: As yet, its antigen is unknown.

This specimen was peripheral blood, taken on day 0 of AZD1222 vaccination. This sequence joins TRBV11-2 and TRBJ1-2; D remains unclear. This TCR derives from an adult in good health. This CDR3 reads CASSLGQNYGYTF. The CDR3 region has the DNA TGTGCCAGCAGCTTAGGGCAGAACTATGGCTACACCTTC.